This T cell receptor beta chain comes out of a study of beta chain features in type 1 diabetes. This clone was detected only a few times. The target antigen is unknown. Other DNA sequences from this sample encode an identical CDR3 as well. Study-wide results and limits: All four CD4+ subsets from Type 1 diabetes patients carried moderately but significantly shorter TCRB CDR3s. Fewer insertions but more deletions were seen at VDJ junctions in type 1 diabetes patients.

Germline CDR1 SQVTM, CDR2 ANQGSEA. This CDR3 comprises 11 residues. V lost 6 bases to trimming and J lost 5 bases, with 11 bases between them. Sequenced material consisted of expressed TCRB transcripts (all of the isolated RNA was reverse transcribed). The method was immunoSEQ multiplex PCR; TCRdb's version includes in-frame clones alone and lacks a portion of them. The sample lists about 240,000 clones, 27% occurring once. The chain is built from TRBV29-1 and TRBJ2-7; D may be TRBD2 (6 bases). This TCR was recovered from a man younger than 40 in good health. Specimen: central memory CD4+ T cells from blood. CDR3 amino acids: CSVQTGDEQYF. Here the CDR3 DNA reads TGCAGCGTCCAAACGGGGGACGAGCAGTACTTC.